This TCR beta chain emerged from a study of blood T cells in healthy people across ages. Background on the study: About one barcoded beta molecule was captured per two T cells (by template switching).

The donors, all healthy, were Caucasians living in Russia, aged about 6 to 100. The use of a sample-barcoded 5' primer and a J-beta primer mix characterized a second PCR of 7 to 11 cycles. TCRdb re-called the 5' RACE reads through MiXCR, storing one row per CDR3 protein. This table has about 1.4 million distinct CDR3 sequences, almost 60% appearing once. In germline, CDR1 is SGHNT, CDR2 YYREEE (reference sequence). CDR3 length: 15 residues. This TCR derives from a man aged 18-30 years in good health. Sample: blood. The V and J genes are TRBV5-4 and TRBJ2-5, with 9 bases aligning to TRBD1. The DNA end lines up better with TRBJ2-7; the J call may be wrong. The CDR3 coding sequence is TGTGCCAGCAGCTCGCCGGACAGGGGTCACCTCGAGCAGTACTTC. This sequence encodes CASSSPDRGHLEQYF.